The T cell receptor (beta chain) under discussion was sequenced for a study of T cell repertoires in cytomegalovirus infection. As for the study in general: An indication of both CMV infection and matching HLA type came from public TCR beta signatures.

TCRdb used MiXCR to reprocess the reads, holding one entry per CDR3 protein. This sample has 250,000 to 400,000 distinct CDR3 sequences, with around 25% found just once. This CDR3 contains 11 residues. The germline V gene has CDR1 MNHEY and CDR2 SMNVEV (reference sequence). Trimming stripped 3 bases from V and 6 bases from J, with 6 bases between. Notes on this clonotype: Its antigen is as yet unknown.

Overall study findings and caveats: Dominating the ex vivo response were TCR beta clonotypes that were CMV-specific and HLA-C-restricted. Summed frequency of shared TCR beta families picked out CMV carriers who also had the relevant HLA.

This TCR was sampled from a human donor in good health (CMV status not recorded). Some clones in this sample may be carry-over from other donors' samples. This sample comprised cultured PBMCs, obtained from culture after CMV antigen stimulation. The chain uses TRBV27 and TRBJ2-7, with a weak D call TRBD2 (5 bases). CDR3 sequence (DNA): TGTGCCAGCAGTTTCCGGGGCGAGCAGTACTTC. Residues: CASSFRGEQYF.